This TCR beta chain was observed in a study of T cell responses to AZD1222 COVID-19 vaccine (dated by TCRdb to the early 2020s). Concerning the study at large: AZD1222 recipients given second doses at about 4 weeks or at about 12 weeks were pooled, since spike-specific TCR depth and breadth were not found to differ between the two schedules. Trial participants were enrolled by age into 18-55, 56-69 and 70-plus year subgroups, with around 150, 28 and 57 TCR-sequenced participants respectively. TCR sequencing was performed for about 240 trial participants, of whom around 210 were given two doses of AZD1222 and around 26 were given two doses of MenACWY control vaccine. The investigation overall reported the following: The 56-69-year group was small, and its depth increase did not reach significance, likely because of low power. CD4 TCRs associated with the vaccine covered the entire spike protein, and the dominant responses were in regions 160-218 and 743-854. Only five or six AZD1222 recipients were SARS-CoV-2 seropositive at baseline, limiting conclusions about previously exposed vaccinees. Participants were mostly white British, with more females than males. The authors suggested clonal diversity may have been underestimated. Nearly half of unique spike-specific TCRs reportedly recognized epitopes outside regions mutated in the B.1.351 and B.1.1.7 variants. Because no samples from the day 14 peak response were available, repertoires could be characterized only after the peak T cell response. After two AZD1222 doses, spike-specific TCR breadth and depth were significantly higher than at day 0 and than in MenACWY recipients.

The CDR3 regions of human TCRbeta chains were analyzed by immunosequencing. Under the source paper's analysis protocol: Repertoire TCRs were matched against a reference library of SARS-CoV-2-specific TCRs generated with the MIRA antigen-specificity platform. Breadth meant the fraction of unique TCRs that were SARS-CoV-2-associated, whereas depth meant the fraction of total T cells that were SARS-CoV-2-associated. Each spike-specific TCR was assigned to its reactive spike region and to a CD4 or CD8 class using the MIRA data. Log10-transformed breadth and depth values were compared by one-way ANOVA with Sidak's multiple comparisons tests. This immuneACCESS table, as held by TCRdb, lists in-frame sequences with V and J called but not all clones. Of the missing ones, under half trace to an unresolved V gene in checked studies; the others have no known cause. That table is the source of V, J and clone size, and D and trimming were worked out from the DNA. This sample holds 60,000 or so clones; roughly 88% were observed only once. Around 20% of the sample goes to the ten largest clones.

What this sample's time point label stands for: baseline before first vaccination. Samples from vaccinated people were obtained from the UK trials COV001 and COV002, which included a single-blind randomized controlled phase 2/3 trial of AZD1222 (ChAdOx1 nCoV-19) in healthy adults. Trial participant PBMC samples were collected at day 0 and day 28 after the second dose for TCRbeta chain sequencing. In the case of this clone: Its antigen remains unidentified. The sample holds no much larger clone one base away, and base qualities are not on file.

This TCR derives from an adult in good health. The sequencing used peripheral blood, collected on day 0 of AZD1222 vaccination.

The CDR3 here reads CASSSMGLDGSYNEQFF. The DNA sequence reads TGTGCCAGCAGTTCAATGGGACTAGACGGTTCCTACAATGAGCAGTTCTTC. The rearranged chain carries TRBV2 and TRBJ2-1; the central 8 bases match TRBD2. Measured from the cysteine to the phenylalanine, the CDR3 is 17 residues long. Only the CDR3 DNA stays, 51 bases, in frame from base 1. For CDR1 and CDR2, the germline V gene lists SNHLY and FYNNEI. V is pruned by 5 bases and J by 1 base, leaving 10 bases of the junction without a gene match.